This entry features one T cell receptor (beta chain) sequence. The sample comes from a study of T cells in localized non-small cell lung cancer. V lost 5 bases and J lost 5, with 12 bases in between. CDR1 and CDR2 (germline): MDHEN, SYDVKM. The CDR3 is 13 residues long. Here immunoSEQ multiplex PCR was the method, and the copy in TCRdb shows in-frame clones only, minus some. The data contain around 17,000 clones, around 88% of them seen just once; the ten biggest clones take up roughly 3.8%. The sequences come from peripheral blood, collected before any cancer treatment. This TCR was recovered from a male donor older than 55 with stage II squamous cell lung carcinoma. The chain carries TRBV28 and TRBJ1-2; a possible D gene is TRBD1 (6 bases). The chain's CDR3 is CASSKTGGYGYTF. The CDR3 nucleotides are TGTGCCAGCAGTAAGACAGGTGGTTATGGCTACACCTTC.